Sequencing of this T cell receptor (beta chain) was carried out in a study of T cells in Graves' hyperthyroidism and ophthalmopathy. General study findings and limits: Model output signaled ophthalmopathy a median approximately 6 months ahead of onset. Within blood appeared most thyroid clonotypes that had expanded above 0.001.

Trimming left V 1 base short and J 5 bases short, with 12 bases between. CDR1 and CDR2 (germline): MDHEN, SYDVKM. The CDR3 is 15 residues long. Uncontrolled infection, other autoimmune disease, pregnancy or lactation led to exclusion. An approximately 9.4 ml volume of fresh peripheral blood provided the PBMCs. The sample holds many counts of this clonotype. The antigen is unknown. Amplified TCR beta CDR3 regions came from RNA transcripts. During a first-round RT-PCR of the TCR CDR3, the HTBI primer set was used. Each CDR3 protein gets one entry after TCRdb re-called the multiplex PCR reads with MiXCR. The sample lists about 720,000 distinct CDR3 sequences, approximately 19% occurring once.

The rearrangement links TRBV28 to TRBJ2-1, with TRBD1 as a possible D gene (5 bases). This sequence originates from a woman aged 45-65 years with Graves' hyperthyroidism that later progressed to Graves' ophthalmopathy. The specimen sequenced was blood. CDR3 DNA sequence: TGTGCCAGCAGTTTATCCTTAAAGGGGAACAATGAGCAGTTCTTC. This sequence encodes CASSLSLKGNNEQFF.